This T cell receptor (beta chain) originates from a study of blood T cell repertoires in COVID-19. For the study at large: Specimens from acute and convalescent COVID-19 originated in the United States, Italy and Spain. T cells, B-cell-depleted T cells, or PBMCs provided the cDNA or gDNA that served as material.

The authors' processing: Reference gene primer amplification in the assay estimated nucleated cell counts. Generated by immunoSEQ multiplex PCR, the TCRdb table keeps only in-frame clones and is missing some. That table gives V, J and clone size, and the DNA gave D and trimming. The sample has just over 350,000 clones; approximately 86% are singletons. One Seattle source followed patients from active infection through their disease course. Sequenced: peripheral blood. This sequence was found in a woman aged 60 to 75 with COVID-19, enrolled during active disease.

The CDR3 sequence is CASSDLRGDEQYF. DNA of the CDR3: TGTGCCAGCAGTGATCTCAGGGGTGACGAGCAGTACTTC. The chain couples TRBV2 to TRBJ2-7; TRBD1 is a possible D gene (6 bases). Germline lookup yields CDR1 SNHLY and CDR2 FYNNEI. This CDR3 region has 13 residues. V lost 3 bases, J lost 5 bases, and 11 bases lay in between.